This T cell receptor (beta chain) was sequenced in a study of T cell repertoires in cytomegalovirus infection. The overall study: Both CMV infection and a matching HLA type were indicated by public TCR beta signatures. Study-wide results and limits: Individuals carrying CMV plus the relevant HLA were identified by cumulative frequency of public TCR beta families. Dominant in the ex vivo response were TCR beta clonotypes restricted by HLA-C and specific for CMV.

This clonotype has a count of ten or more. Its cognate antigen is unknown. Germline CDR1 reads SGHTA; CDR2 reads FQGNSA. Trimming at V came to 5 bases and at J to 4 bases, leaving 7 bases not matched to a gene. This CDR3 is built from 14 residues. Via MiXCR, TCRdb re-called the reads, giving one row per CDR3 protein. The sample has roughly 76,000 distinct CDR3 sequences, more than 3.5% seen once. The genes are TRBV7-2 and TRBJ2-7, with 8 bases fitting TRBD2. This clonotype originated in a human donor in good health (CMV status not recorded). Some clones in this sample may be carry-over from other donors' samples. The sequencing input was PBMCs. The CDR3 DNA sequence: TGTGCCAGCAGCCTCCGCGGCGGGGGGTACGAGCAGTACTTC. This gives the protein CASSLRGGGYEQYF.